This T cell receptor beta chain was sequenced for a study of response to subunit inactivated influenza vaccine. The study's findings and limits: It was the authors' suggestion that each seasonal influenza vaccination recruits few new T cells.

V dropped 3 bases and J dropped 9 bases, with 20 bases sitting between them. Germline CDR1 reads SNHLY; CDR2 reads FYNNEI. The CDR3 has 15 amino acids. TCRdb redid the calling of the RT-PCR reads with MiXCR, one entry per CDR3 protein. The repertoire holds about 310,000 distinct CDR3 sequences, with 21% as singletons. Regarding this clonotype: Its specificity is not known.

The receptor's source is a man in his fifties or sixties who received an inactivated influenza vaccine. J is TRBJ1-1 and V is TRBV2; perhaps TRBD1 as D (5 bases). Sequenced material: PBMCs from blood, taken around 22 months after vaccination. The CDR3 DNA sequence: TGTGCCAGCAGTGAGCTTTTTTCCAGCCGGGGGAAAGCTTTCTTT. Encoded protein: CASSELFSSRGKAFF.